A single sample gave rise to the 26 T cell receptor beta chains below, sequenced in a study of shared clonotypes between healthy human individuals. The method was immunoSEQ multiplex PCR; TCRdb's version includes in-frame clones alone and lacks a portion of them. Here the sample spans around 530,000 clones, around three quarters being singletons. Sequencing used PBMCs. These receptors came from a woman between 40 and 55 years old in good health. Some clones in this sample may be carry-over from other donors' samples.

This clone was found a few times. Since a much larger clone is just one base distant, this may be a read error. The genes are TRBV15 and TRBJ2-5; either TRBD1 or TRBD2 may supply D (5 bases each). V was pared by 5 bases and J by 2 bases, with 18 bases between. Germline CDR1 LNHNV, CDR2 YYDKDF (reference sequence). The CDR3 length is 16 residues. The CDR3, as DNA: TGTGCCACCAGCGGGACCCCCCCGACAGATCAAGAGACCCAGTACTTC. It specifies CATSGTPPTDQETQYF.

V gene TRBV6-5 combines with J gene TRBJ1-5, with TRBD1 matching 9 bases. Germline CDR1 MNHEY, CDR2 SVGAGI. The V gene end was trimmed by 0 bases and the J gene end by 5 bases; junction bases not matched to a gene: 2. This CDR3 is built from 15 residues. DNA of the CDR3: TGTGCCAGCAGTTACTCGGGACAGGGCGATCAGCCCCAGCATTTT. It specifies CASSYSGQGDQPQHF.

Only one count was recorded for this clone. The rearrangement uses TRBV28 and TRBJ1-1, with D tentatively TRBD1 (5 bases). In germline, CDR1 is MDHEN, CDR2 SYDVKM. V was shortened by 4 bases and J by 7 bases, with 19 bases between the two germline ends. The CDR3 extends over 15 amino acids. CDR3 bases: TGTGCCAGCAGTTCCCCCCGACAGCTTCAAATTGAAGCTTTCTTT. It specifies CASSSPRQLQIEAFF. Complete variable domain (other parts from reference TRBV28 and TRBJ1-1): DVKVTQSSRYLVKRTGEKVFLECVQDMDHENMFWYRQDPGLGLRLIYFSYDVKMKEKGDIPEGYSVSREKKERFSLILESASTNQTSMYLCASSSPRQLQIEAFFGQGTRLTVV.

V is TRBV7-2 and J is TRBJ2-5; 10 positions match TRBD2. CDR1 is SGHTA and CDR2 is FQGNSA in the germline V gene. V lost 3 bases and J lost 2; bases outside the gene matches: 3. There are 15 residues in the CDR3. CDR3 sequence reads: CASSLSSGSQETQYF. The CDR3 DNA reads as TGTGCCAGCAGCTTGTCTAGCGGGAGTCAAGAGACCCAGTACTTC.

The V call is TRBV4-1, the J call TRBJ1-5, with D unclear. CDR1 is MGHRA and CDR2 is YSYEKL in the germline V gene. Trimming stripped 0 bases from V and 6 bases from J, with 18 bases between. This CDR3 is built from 17 residues. CDR3 residues: CASSQDQWLFTGQPQHF. The CDR3 DNA is TGCGCCAGCAGCCAAGATCAGTGGCTTTTTACGGGTCAGCCCCAGCATTTT.

V is TRBV11-2 and J is TRBJ1-1, with TRBD1 matching 9 bases. V was pared by 7 bases and J by 12 bases, with 15 bases of the junction left unmatched. Germline V CDR1 and CDR2: SGHAT, FQNNGV. The CDR3 runs to 14 residues. This CDR3 reads CASTEDRGDSGTFF. As DNA, the CDR3 is TGTGCCAGCACCGAGGACAGGGGAGACAGTGGGACTTTCTTT.

V is TRBV19 and J is TRBJ2-6; D remains unclear. This CDR3 is 13 amino acids long. The germline V gene encodes CDR1 LNHDA and CDR2 SQIVND (reference sequence). V lost 1 base to trimming and J lost 4 bases, with 2 bases between them. The CDR3 coding sequence is TGTGCCAGTAGTATAGGCGGGGCCAACGTCCTGACTTTC. Residues: CASSIGGANVLTF.

The rearrangement joins TRBV7-3 to TRBJ2-2; 8 nucleotides agree with TRBD1. J lost 3 bases, V lost 5 bases, and 8 bases had no gene match. CDR1 and CDR2 from the germline V gene are SGHTA and FQGTGA. There are 16 residues in the CDR3. This CDR3 reads CASSPDRGLDTGELFF. DNA for the CDR3: TGTGCCAGCAGCCCCGACAGGGGCTTGGACACCGGGGAGCTGTTTTTT.

This clone was counted a few times. The rearrangement links TRBV6-6 to TRBJ2-2; 9 nucleotides align to TRBD1. The CDR3 consists of 15 residues. Germline V gene data show CDR1 as MNHNY and CDR2 as SVGAGI (reference sequence). The V segment lost 6 bases and the J segment 4 bases; nucleotides outside the gene matches: 6. This chain's CDR3 is CASRLQGAGTGELFF. CDR3 nucleotides: TGTGCCAGCAGACTACAGGGGGCGGGCACCGGGGAGCTGTTTTTT.

This clone was found a few times. This clone may be a read error of a much larger clone one base away. This chain links TRBV4-3 with TRBJ1-1; weak D call: TRBD1 (5 bases). The CDR3 has 17 amino acids. Germline lookup yields CDR1 LGHNA and CDR2 YSLEER. V was trimmed by 1 base and J by 2 bases, leaving 17 bases between them. This chain's CDR3 is CASSQGLAGRANTEAFF. The CDR3 coding sequence is TGCGCCAGCAGCCAAGGTCTGGCAGGGAGGGCTAACACTGAAGCTTTCTTT.

This rearrangement joins TRBV30 to TRBJ2-5, with D maybe TRBD1 (6 bases). The DNA matches TRBJ2-7 better at its end, which makes the J call doubtful. This CDR3 is 14 amino acids long. Germline loops: CDR1 GTSNPN, CDR2 SVGIG (reference sequence). The CDR3 protein is CAWNLGASSYEQYF. The DNA of the CDR3 is TGTGCCTGGAATTTGGGGGCGAGCTCCTACGAGCAGTACTTC.

This chain joins TRBV19 and TRBJ2-7; D unclear. Trimming shortened V by 3 bases and J by 0 bases, and 6 bases separated the two germline ends. Per the germline V gene, CDR1 is LNHDA and CDR2 is SQIVND (reference sequence). This CDR3 is built from 13 residues. CDR3 in DNA: TGTGCCAGTAGTATCAGGTACTCCTACGAGCAGTACTTC. Translation gives CASSIRYSYEQYF.

This clone was recorded only once. This sequence joins TRBV29-1 and TRBJ2-1; D is undetermined. The length of the CDR3 is 13 residues. Germline loops: CDR1 SQVTM, CDR2 ANQGSEA. V was shortened by 4 bases and J by 5 bases, with 12 bases between the two germline ends. The chain's CDR3 is CSVVNAQHNEQFF. CDR3 DNA sequence: TGCAGCGTTGTTAACGCGCAGCACAATGAGCAGTTCTTC.

The rearrangement uses TRBV7-6 and TRBJ2-5; TRBD2 is a possible D gene (6 bases). This CDR3 spans 12 amino acids. V dropped 3 bases and J dropped 6 bases, with 8 bases sitting between them. The germline gives CDR1 SGHVS, CDR2 FNYEAQ. The DNA of the CDR3 is TGTGCCAGCAGCTTGGAGGGACAGACCCAGTACTTC. Its translation is CASSLEGQTQYF. The full variable domain, its missing parts supplied by reference TRBV7-6 and TRBJ2-5, is GAGVSQSPRYKVTKRGQDVALRCDPISGHVSLYWYRQALGQGPEFLTYFNYEAQQDKSGLPNDRFSAERPEGSISTLTIQRTEQRDSAMYRCASSLEGQTQYFGPGTRLLVL.

This chain connects TRBV7-2 to TRBJ2-7; 10 bases are shared with TRBD2. The germline V gene has CDR1 SGHTA and CDR2 FQGNSA. This CDR3 comprises 15 residues. The J segment lost 7 bases and the V segment lost 1 base, leaving 7 bases of the junction unmatched. In DNA form, the CDR3 reads TGTGCCAGCAGCTTAGTCGGCCTAGCGGGAGAAGAGCAGTACTTC. Its translation is CASSLVGLAGEEQYF.

The rearrangement joins TRBV28 to TRBJ2-7, with TRBD1 matching 12 bases. Unmatched junction bases numbered 4, after V lost 6 bases and J lost 1 base. The germline V gene encodes CDR1 MDHEN and CDR2 SYDVKM. The CDR3 has 15 residues. CDR3 residues: CASRRGQGASYEQYF. DNA of the CDR3: TGTGCCAGCAGAAGGGGACAGGGGGCATCCTACGAGCAGTACTTC.

The rearrangement links TRBV18 to TRBJ1-4; 7 bases agree with TRBD1. The CDR3 extends over 13 amino acids. V lost 8 bases, J lost 5 bases, and 5 bases stayed unmatched. From germline, CDR1 is KGHSH and CDR2 LQKENI. The CDR3: CASRGQLNEKLFF. Here the CDR3 DNA reads TGTGCCAGCCGGGGACAGTTGAATGAAAAACTGTTTTTT.

Points on this clone: This may be a read error: a much more frequent sequence differs by one nucleotide. This sample includes further DNA sequences coding for the same CDR3. CDR3 region: CTSSQGAGGNEHGYTF. CDR3 nucleotide sequence: TGCACCAGCAGCCAGGGTGCGGGGGGAAACGAGCATGGCTACACCTTC. This chain links TRBV1 with TRBJ1-2. TRBV1 is a recognized pseudogene. This CDR3 has 16 residues.

Comment on this clone: This could be a read error, since a much larger clone is one nucleotide away. This chain connects TRBV30 to TRBJ1-4; the match to TRBD1 covers 9 bases. Per germline, CDR1 GTSNPN and CDR2 SVGIG (reference sequence). The CDR3 is 15 residues long. In DNA form, the CDR3 reads TGTGACTGGAGTGTACCGGGACAGGGTCATGAAAAACTGTTTTTT. Amino acid sequence: CDWSVPGQGHEKLFF. Complete variable domain (other parts from reference TRBV30 and TRBJ1-4): SQTIHQWPATLVQPVGSPLSLECTVEGTSNPNLYWYRQAAGRGLQLLFYSVGIGQISSEVPQNLSASRPQDRQFILSSKKLLLSDSGFYLCDWSVPGQGHEKLFFGSGTQLSVL.

In this sample, this clone turned up once. The chain couples TRBV28 to TRBJ2-2, with TRBD2 identical over 8 bases. With 4 bases clipped from V and 5 bases from J, the junction kept 6 bases outside the gene matches. This CDR3 is built from 15 residues. Germline assignment: CDR1 MDHEN and CDR2 SYDVKM. Here the CDR3 DNA reads TGTGCCAGCAGTTCGCCAGCGGGAGCGACCGGGGAGCTGTTTTTT. This encodes CASSSPAGATGELFF.

This clone was observed a few times. The chain couples TRBV6-6 to TRBJ1-1; unclear D gene. The CDR3 length is 13 residues. The V gene's germline CDR1 is MNHNY and CDR2 SVGAGI (reference sequence). Between the trimmed V and J ends, which lost 0 bases and 4 bases, there was a span of 6 bases. CDR3 bases: TGTGCCAGCAGTTACTCGAAGGGCACTGAAGCTTTCTTT. Translating gives CASSYSKGTEAFF.

The genes are TRBV27 and TRBJ2-7, with a weak D call TRBD2 (5 bases). This CDR3 has 15 amino acids. The ends were cut back, 8 bases at V and 3 bases at J, with 20 bases in the middle. CDR1 is MNHEY, CDR2 SMNVEV, per germline (reference sequence). This CDR3 is CASEFSGLGVYEQYF. In DNA, the CDR3 is TGTGCCAGCGAGTTTAGTGGGCTCGGGGTCTACGAGCAGTACTTC.

This chain joins TRBV30 and TRBJ1-1, with a possible D match to TRBD1 (5 bases). This CDR3 has 13 amino acids. V gave up 2 bases and J gave up 4 bases, with 11 bases separating them. Germline assignment: CDR1 GTSNPN and CDR2 SVGIG (reference sequence). CDR3 nucleotide sequence: TGTGCCTGGAGTAGGGCAGGGACCACTGAAGCTTTCTTT. It is translated as CAWSRAGTTEAFF.

The CDR3 loop is CASTPFATRNSPLHF. The CDR3 bases are TGTGCCAGCACCCCGTTTGCTACCAGGAATTCACCCCTCCACTTT. The chain joins TRBV7-9 to TRBJ1-6; D not resolved. This CDR3 is 15 amino acids long. Germline-derived CDR1 and CDR2 are SEHNR and FQNEAQ (reference sequence). Deletions cut 7 bases from V and 7 bases from J, with 17 bases between.

This chain connects TRBV7-6 to TRBJ2-7; 11 positions agree with TRBD2. V lost 5 bases to trimming and J lost 0 bases; unmatched junction nucleotides: 12. The CDR3 contains 18 residues. The germline gives CDR1 SGHVS, CDR2 FNYEAQ. CDR3 coding DNA: TGTGCCAGCAGCACCCGACTAGCGGGGCCTAGGGTCTCCTACGAGCAGTACTTC. As protein: CASSTRLAGPRVSYEQYF.

The chain employs TRBV6-5 and TRBJ1-5; D is unclear. Germline V gene data show CDR1 as MNHEY and CDR2 as SVGAGI. Trimming pared 6 bases from V and 4 bases from J, leaving 7 bases between. CDR3 length: 12 residues. In DNA form, the CDR3 reads TGTGCCAGCAGCAACCCAAATCAGCCCCAGCATTTT. Translation gives CASSNPNQPQHF.